One and the same sample provided the 8 T cell receptor beta chains below, sequenced in a study of blood T cells in healthy people across ages (dated by TCRdb to 2013 to 2016). Libraries were built with 5' RACE. The reads were generated on an Illumina HiSeq 2500. The second PCR ran for about 6 to 12 cycles and used a J-beta primer mix along with a sample-barcoded 5' primer. TCRdb cleaned the public reads at Q25 with fastp, built clones with MiXCR and kept in-frame beta chains. Each CDR3 protein appears once, grouped with its most common genes and DNA. A total of 790,000 or so distinct CDR3 sequences appear in this sample, approximately 53% of them only once. The ten largest clones take up around 24% of the sample. Sequenced material: blood. The receptors derive from a middle-aged man in good health.

The rearrangement links TRBV2 to TRBJ2-1, with TRBD1 as a possible D gene (6 bases). Trimming took 6 bases from V and 0 from J, leaving 12 bases between them. CDR3 length: 15 residues. Germline values: CDR1 SNHLY, CDR2 FYNNEI. CDR3 nucleotide sequence: TGTGCCAGCAGGGACGGACAGAGCTCCTACAATGAGCAGTTCTTC. Translating gives CASRDGQSSYNEQFF.

The chain recombines TRBV28 with TRBJ2-7; D is undetermined. With 7 bases removed from V and 5 bases from J, the gap between germline ends came to 15 bases. The CDR3 is 13 residues long. In germline, CDR1 is MDHEN, CDR2 SYDVKM. The chain's CDR3 is CASTMSATDEQYF. As DNA, the CDR3 is TGTGCCAGCACCATGAGCGCAACCGACGAGCAGTACTTC.

This chain's CDR3 is CASSLRLQDTQYF. The CDR3 bases are TGTGCCAGCAGCTTGCGACTACAAGATACGCAGTATTTT. The chain joins TRBV13 to TRBJ2-3; D is possibly TRBD2 (5 bases). Germline CDR1 reads PRHDT; CDR2 reads FYEKMQ (reference sequence). The CDR3 contains 13 residues. V lost 3 bases and J lost 5, with 9 bases in between.

The V call is TRBV14, the J call TRBJ1-5; D uncertain. Per germline, CDR1 SGHDN and CDR2 FVKESK. V lost 0 bases and J 10 bases, leaving 19 bases between the germline ends. The CDR3 consists of 16 residues. CDR3 DNA sequence: TGTGCCAGCAGCCAAGATCCAAGGGATACCTCCGACCCCCAGCATTTT. Residues: CASSQDPRDTSDPQHF. Filled out from reference TRBV14 and TRBJ1-5, the complete variable domain reads EAGVTQFPSHSVIEKGQTVTLRCDPISGHDNLYWYRRVMGKEIKFLLHFVKESKQDESGMPNNRFLAERTGGTYSTLKVQPAELEDSGVYFCASSQDPRDTSDPQHFGDGTRLSIL.

The chain combines TRBV4-1 with TRBJ1-6; no reliable D call. Trimming shortened V by 0 bases and J by 8 bases, and 11 bases separated the two germline ends. Germline assignment: CDR1 MGHRA and CDR2 YSYEKL. CDR3 length: 15 residues. The CDR3 is CASSQEHSRYSPLHF. Written as DNA, the CDR3 is TGCGCCAGCAGCCAAGAGCACAGCCGGTATTCACCCCTCCACTTT.

The V call is TRBV15, the J call TRBJ2-5; D possibly corresponds to TRBD2 (7 bases). Per the germline V gene, CDR1 is LNHNV and CDR2 is YYDKDF (reference sequence). This CDR3 spans 15 amino acids. V was shortened by 1 base and J by 5 bases, with 14 bases between the two germline ends. This chain's CDR3 is CATSRVRGGVETQYF. The CDR3 DNA is TGTGCCACCAGCAGAGTCAGGGGAGGGGTGGAGACCCAGTACTTC.

The chain has TRBV24-1 and TRBJ2-1; 7 positions agree with TRBD1. Per germline, CDR1 KGHDR and CDR2 SFDVKD. The CDR3 totals 13 residues. J lost 10 bases, V lost 3 bases, and 5 bases had no gene match. CDR3 region: CATSDLTGSEQFF. In DNA form, the CDR3 reads TGTGCCACCAGTGATCTGACAGGGTCGGAGCAGTTCTTC.

This clonotype was recorded a few times. This chain uses TRBV9 with TRBJ2-7, with D perhaps matching TRBD2 (7 bases). CDR3 length: 15 residues. The V end was cut by 1 base, the J end by 7 bases, with 18 bases between. Germline V lookup: CDR1 SGDLS, CDR2 YYNGEE. The CDR3 DNA reads TGTGCCAGCAGCGTATTTGACGGGGGGCGGGGTGAGCAGTACTTC. Translating it yields CASSVFDGGRGEQYF.